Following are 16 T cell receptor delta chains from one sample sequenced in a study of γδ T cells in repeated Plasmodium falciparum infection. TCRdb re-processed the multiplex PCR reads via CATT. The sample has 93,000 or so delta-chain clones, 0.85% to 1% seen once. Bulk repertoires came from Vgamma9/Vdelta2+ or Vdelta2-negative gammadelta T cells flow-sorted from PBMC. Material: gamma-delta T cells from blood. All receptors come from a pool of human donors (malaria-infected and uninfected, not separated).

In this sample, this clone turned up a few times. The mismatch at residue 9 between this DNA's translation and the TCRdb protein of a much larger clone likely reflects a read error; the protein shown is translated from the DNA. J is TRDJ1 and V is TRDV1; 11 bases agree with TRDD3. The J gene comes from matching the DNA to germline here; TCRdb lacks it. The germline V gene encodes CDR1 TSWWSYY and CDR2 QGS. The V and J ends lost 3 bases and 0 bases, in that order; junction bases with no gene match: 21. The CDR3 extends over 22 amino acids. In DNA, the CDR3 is TGTGCTCTTGGGGACGTTCCCTACCTTCCGTATTACTGGGGGATAAACACCGATAAACTCATCTTT. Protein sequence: CALGDVPYLPYYWGINTDKLIF.

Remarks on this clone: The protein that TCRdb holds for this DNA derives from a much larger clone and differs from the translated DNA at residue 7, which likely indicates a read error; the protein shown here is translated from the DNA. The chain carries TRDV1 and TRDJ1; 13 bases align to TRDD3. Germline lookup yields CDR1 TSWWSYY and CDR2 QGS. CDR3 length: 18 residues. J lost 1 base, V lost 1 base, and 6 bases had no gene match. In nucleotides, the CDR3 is TGTGCTCTTGGGGAACCTCAGTACTGGGGGATACGCACCGATAAACTCATCTTT. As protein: CALGEPQYWGIRTDKLIF.

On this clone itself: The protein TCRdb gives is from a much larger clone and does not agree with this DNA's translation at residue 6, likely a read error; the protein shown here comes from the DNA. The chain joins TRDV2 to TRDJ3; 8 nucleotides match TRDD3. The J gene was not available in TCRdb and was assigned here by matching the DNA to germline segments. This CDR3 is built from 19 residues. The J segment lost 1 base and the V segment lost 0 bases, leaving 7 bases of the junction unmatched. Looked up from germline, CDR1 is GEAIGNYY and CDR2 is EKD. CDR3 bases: TGTGCCTGTGACACCGACGGGATACGGGGATCCTGGGACACCCGACAGATGTTTTTC. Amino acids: CACDTDGIRGSWDTRQMFF.

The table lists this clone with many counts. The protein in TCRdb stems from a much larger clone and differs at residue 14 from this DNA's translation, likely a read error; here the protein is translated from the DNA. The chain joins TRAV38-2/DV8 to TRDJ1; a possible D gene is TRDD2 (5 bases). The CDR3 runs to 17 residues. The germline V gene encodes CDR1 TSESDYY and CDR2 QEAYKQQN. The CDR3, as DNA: TGTGCTTATAGCGACCGAACCCTTCACTCTAACACCGATAGACTCATCTTT. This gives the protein CAYSDRTLHSNTDRLIF.

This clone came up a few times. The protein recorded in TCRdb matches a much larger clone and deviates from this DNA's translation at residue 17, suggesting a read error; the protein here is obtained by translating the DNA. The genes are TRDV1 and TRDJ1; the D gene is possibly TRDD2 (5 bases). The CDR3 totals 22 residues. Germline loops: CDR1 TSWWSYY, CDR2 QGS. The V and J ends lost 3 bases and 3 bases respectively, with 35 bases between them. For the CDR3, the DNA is TGTGCTCTTGGGGATCTTCCCAGAAGGGACCGTACATCGTTAACTTACGCCGATAAACTCATCTTT. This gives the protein CALGDLPRRDRTSLTYADKLIF.

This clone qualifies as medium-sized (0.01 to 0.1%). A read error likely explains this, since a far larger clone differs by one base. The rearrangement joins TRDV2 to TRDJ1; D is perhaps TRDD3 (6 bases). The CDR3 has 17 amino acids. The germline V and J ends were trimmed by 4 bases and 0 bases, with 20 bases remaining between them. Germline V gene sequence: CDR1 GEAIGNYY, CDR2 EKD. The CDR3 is CACDRLPRGSDTDKLIF. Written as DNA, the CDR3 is TGTGCCTGTGATAGATTGCCGCGGGGATCGGACACCGATAAACTCATCTTT.

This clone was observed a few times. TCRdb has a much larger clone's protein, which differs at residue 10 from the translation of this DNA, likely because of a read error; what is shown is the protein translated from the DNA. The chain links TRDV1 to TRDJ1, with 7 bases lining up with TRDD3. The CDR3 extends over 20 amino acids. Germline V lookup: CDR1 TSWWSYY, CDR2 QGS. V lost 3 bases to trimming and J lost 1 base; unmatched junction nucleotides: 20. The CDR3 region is CALGDESLTEDTRSTDKLIF. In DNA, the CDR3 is TGTGCTCTTGGGGATGAGTCACTTACGGAGGATACGCGTAGCACCGATAAACTCATCTTT.

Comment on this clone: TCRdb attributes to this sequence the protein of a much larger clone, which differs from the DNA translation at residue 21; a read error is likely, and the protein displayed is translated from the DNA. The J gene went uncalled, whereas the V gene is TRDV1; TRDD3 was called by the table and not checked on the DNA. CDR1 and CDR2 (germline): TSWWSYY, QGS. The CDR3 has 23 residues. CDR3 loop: CALGDLSLPSQTGGCNLTAQPFF. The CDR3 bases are TGTGCTCTTGGGGATCTAAGTCTTCCTAGCCAGACTGGGGGATGTAATTTGACAGCACAACCCTTCTTT.

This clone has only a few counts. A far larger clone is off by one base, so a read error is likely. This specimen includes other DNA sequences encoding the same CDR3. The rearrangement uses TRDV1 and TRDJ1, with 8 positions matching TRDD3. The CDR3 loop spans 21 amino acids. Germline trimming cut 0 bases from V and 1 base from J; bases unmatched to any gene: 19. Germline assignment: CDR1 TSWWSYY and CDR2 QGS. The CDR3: CALGELRTYNRTGGCTDKLIF. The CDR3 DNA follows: TGTGCTCTTGGGGAACTAAGGACCTACAACCGGACTGGGGGTTGCACCGATAAACTCATCTTT.

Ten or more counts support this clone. CDR3 nucleotides: TGTGCTCTTGGGGAGCTCGAACCAATGGGCCGCAGCCGCGAGAGGAACACCGATAAACTCATCTTT. Protein product: CALGELEPMGRSRERNTDKLIF. V and J are TRDV1 and TRDJ1, with D uncertain. V was clipped by 3 bases and J by 0 bases, with 32 bases between them. Per the germline V gene, CDR1 is TSWWSYY and CDR2 is QGS. The CDR3 is 22 residues long.

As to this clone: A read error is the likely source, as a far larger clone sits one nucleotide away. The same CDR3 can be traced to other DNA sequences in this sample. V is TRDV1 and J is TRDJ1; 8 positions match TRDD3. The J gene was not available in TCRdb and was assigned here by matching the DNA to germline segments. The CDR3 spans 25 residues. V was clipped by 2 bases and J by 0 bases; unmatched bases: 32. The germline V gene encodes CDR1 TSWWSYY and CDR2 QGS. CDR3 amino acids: CALGEAPPPASYPYWGLEYTDKLIF. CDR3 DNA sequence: TGTGCTCTTGGGGAAGCGCCACCCCCGGCCTCCTACCCTTACTGGGGGCTGGAGTACACCGATAAACTCATCTTT.

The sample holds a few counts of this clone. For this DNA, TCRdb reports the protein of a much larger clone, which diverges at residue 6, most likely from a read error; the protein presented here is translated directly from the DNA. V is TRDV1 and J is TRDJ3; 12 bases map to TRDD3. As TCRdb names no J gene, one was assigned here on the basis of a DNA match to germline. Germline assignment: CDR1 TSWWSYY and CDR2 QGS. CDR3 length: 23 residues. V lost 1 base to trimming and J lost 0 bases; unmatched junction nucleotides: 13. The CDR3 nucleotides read TGTGCTCTTGGGGAACCGGCGAACGACTGGGGGATACCGAGCTCCTGGGACACCCGACAGATGTTTTTC. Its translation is CALGEPANDWGIPSSWDTRQMFF.

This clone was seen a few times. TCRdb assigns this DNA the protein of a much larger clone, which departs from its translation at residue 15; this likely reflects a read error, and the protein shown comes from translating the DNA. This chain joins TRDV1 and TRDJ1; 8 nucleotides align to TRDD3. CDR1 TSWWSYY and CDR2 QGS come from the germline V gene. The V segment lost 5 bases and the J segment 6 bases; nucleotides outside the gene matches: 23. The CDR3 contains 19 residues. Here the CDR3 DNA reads TGTGCTCTTGGGTTCCCCGGTAGTTACTTGGGGGATGCCGCCTATAAACTCATCTTT. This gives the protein CALGFPGSYLGDAAYKLIF.

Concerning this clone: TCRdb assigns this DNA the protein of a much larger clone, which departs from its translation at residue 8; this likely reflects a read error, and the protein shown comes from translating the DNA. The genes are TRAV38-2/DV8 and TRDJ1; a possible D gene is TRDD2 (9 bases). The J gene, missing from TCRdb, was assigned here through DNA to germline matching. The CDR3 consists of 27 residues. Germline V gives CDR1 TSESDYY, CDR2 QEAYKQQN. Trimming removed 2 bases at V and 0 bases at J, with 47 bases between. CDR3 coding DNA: TGTGCTTATAGGAGTCGGGGGGAGAAAACCTTCCTACGCGCTCTCCGTACTGGGGGTCCTCACACCGATAAACTCATCTTT. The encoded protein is CAYRSRGEKTFLRALRTGGPHTDKLIF.

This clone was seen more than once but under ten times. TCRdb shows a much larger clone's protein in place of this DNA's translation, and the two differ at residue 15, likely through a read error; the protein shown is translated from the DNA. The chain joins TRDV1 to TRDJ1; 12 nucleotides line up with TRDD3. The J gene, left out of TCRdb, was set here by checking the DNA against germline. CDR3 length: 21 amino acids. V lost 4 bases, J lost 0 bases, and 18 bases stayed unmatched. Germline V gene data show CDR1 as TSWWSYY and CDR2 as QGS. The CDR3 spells CALGAGNAGGYVPGDTDKLIF. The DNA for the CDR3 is TGTGCTCTTGGGGCCGGCAACGCTGGGGGATACGTCCCTGGGGACACCGATAAACTCATCTTT.

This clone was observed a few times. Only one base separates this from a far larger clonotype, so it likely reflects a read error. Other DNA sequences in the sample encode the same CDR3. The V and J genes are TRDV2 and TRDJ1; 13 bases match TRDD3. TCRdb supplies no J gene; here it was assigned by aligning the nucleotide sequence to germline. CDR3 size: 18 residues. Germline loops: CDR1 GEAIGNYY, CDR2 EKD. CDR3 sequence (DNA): TGCGCCTGTGACCCGATACTGGGGGATACGCATCAAACCGATAAACTCATCTTT. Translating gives CACDPILGDTHQTDKLIF.